These 7 T cell receptor beta chains share one sample of origin, sequenced in a study of T cells in Graves' hyperthyroidism and ophthalmopathy. RNA transcripts gave rise to amplified TCR beta CDR3 regions. The primer set for the first-round RT-PCR of the TCR CDR3 was HTBI. MiXCR, applied by TCRdb to the multiplex PCR reads, yields one record per CDR3 protein. The sample carries fewer than 200,000 distinct CDR3 sequences, 9.4% recorded once. Sample: blood. All receptors derive from a woman aged 18-30 years with Graves' hyperthyroidism that later progressed to Graves' ophthalmopathy.

This clonotype was found many times. The chain combines TRBV3-1 with TRBJ1-1; D not resolved. The germline V gene has CDR1 LGHDT and CDR2 YNNKEL (reference sequence). Trimming shortened V by 7 bases and J by 2 bases, and 11 bases separated the two germline ends. The CDR3 length is 13 residues. CDR3 amino acids: CASTRSRNTEAFF. The CDR3 DNA follows: TGTGCCAGCACCCGTTCCAGAAACACTGAAGCTTTCTTT.

The sample holds many counts of this clonotype. V and J are TRBV6-1 and TRBJ2-2, with D perhaps matching TRBD2 (6 bases). V lost 2 bases to trimming and J lost 2 bases, with 15 bases between them. CDR3 length: 17 amino acids. CDR1 is MNHNS and CDR2 is SASEGT in the germline V gene. The chain's CDR3 is CASSERFPSVNTGELFF. DNA for the CDR3: TGTGCCAGCAGTGAAAGGTTCCCTAGCGTAAACACCGGGGAGCTGTTTTTT.

This clonotype was counted many times. The genes are TRBV30 and TRBJ2-3; D call uncertain. Germline CDR1 is GTSNPN and CDR2 is SVGIG (reference sequence). This CDR3 region has 15 residues. Trimming took off 1 base at V and 2 bases at J, with 13 bases between the two ends. CDR3 in DNA: TGTGCCTGGAGTGAGGGCCTAGTGTTCACAGATACGCAGTATTTT. Its protein product is CAWSEGLVFTDTQYF.

This clonotype was picked up a small number of times. CDR3 residues: CASSFGAASNQPQHF. The CDR3 region has the DNA TGTGCCAGCAGTTTTGGGGCGGCAAGCAATCAGCCCCAGCATTTT. The chain recombines TRBV28 with TRBJ1-5; TRBD1 is a possible D gene (5 bases). This CDR3 has 15 amino acids. V dropped 3 bases and J dropped 1 base, with 10 bases sitting between them. Germline V gene sequence: CDR1 MDHEN, CDR2 SYDVKM.

The sample holds many counts of this clonotype. V gene TRBV7-8 combines with J gene TRBJ1-6, with a weak D call TRBD1 (6 bases). Trimming cost V 2 bases and J 3 bases, with 20 bases left between them. CDR1 is SGHVS, CDR2 FQNEAQ, per germline. This CDR3 has 19 residues. Written as DNA, the CDR3 is TGTGCCAGCAGCTTAAAGAGAGGGCAGGGGCGAATCTATAATTCACCCCTCCACTTT. Its protein product is CASSLKRGQGRIYNSPLHF.

The V and J genes are TRBV15 and TRBJ2-1, with TRBD2 as a possible D gene (6 bases). Per the germline V gene, CDR1 is LNHNV and CDR2 is YYDKDF (reference sequence). V was trimmed by 8 bases and J by 6 bases, leaving 20 bases between them. This CDR3 contains 15 residues. The CDR3 bases are TGTGCCACCCAGAGGTTCGGCGGGACGGCCAATGAGCAGTTCTTC. This sequence encodes CATQRFGGTANEQFF.

The chain links TRBV20-1 to TRBJ1-3; perhaps TRBD1 as D (5 bases). The CDR3 runs to 14 residues. Trimming removed 1 base at V and 4 bases at J, with 11 bases between. Germline lookup yields CDR1 DFQATT and CDR2 SNEGSKA (reference sequence). CDR3 loop: CSARVGGEGNTIYF. In DNA form, the CDR3 reads TGCAGTGCTAGAGTTGGGGGAGAGGGAAACACCATATATTTT.